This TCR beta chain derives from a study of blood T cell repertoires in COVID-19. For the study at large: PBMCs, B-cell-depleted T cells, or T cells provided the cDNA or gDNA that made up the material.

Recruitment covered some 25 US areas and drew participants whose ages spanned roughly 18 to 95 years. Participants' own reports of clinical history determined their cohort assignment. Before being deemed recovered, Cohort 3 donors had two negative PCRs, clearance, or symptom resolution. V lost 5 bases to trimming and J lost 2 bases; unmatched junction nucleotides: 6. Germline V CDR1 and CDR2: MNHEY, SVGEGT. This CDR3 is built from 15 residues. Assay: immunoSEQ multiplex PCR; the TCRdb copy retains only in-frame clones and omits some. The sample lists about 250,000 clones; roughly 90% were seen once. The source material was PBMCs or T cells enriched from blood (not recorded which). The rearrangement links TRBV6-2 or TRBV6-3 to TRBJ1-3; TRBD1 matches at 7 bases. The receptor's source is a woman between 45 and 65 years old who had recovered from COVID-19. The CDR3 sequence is CASSGPTGTGNTIYF. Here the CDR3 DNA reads TGTGCCAGCAGTGGCCCGACAGGGACTGGAAACACCATATATTTT.